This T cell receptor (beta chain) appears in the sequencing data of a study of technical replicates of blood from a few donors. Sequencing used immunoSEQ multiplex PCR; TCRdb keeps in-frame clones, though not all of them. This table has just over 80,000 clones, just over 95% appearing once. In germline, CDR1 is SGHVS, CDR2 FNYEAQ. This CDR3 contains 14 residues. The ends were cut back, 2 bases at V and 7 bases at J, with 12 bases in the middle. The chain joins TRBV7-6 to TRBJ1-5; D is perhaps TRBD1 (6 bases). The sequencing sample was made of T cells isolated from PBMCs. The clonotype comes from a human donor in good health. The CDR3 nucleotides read TGTGCCAGCAGCTTATATCCAGGGGAGCAGCCCCAGCATTTT. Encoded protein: CASSLYPGEQPQHF.